One and the same sample provided the 29 T cell receptor beta chains below, sequenced in a study of siplizumab effects on memory and regulatory T cells. The mixed lymphocyte reaction cells were held in coculture (37°C) for around six days. Their antigen targets remain unknown. Generated by immunoSEQ multiplex PCR, the TCRdb table keeps only in-frame clones and is missing some. This sample has some 7,800 clones, with about 35% found just once. Sequencing used CFSE-low (dividing) CD8+ T cells sorted from an allogeneic mixed lymphocyte reaction. These receptors were collected from a human donor in good health; the cells came from an allogeneic mixed lymphocyte reaction.

This clone was picked up a small number of times. This chain uses TRBV30 with TRBJ2-2; tentative D call: TRBD2 (6 bases). Germline-derived CDR1 and CDR2 are GTSNPN and SVGIG (reference sequence). The CDR3 sequence is 14 residues long. V lost 5 bases, J lost 7 bases, and 17 bases lay in between. CDR3 region: CAWAWTTRGGELFF. The DNA for the CDR3 is TGTGCCTGGGCCTGGACTACACGGGGCGGGGAGCTGTTTTTT.

The chain employs TRBV19 and TRBJ2-2; D may be TRBD1 or TRBD2 (5 bases each). V was trimmed by 3 bases and J by 6 bases, leaving 5 bases between them. From germline, CDR1 is LNHDA and CDR2 SQIVND (reference sequence). The length of the CDR3 is 12 residues. Here the CDR3 DNA reads TGTGCCAGTAGTATGGGGGCCGGGGAGCTGTTTTTT. Encoded protein: CASSMGAGELFF.

The chain recombines TRBV6-8 with TRBJ2-1; D remains ambiguous. Trimming took off 10 bases at V and 1 base at J, with 5 bases between the two ends. CDR3 length: 11 residues. CDR1 and CDR2 from the germline V gene are MNHGY and SAAAGT. CDR3 sequence: CATGSYNEQFF. CDR3 sequence (DNA): TGTGCCACCGGATCCTACAATGAGCAGTTCTTC.

A note on this clone: An end of the junction differs from the germline gene, which may be a read error. This chain connects TRBV5-3 to TRBJ2-7; D is unclear. TRBV5-3 is placed among ORFs of uncertain function. The CDR3 has 14 residues. The DNA of the CDR3 is TGTGCCAGCAGCTTGGGTCAAGGTCCCTACGAGCAGTACTTC. Protein: CASSLGQGPYEQYF.

This clone was observed a handful of times. The rearrangement joins TRBV4-3 to TRBJ2-1; the D gene could be TRBD1 or TRBD2 (5 bases each). CDR1 is LGHNA, CDR2 YSLEER, per germline. V lost 0 bases to trimming and J lost 7 bases, with 7 bases between them. The CDR3 spans 13 residues. Here the CDR3 DNA reads TGCGCCAGCAGCCAAGACGGGGCTAATGAGCAGTTCTTC. It is translated as CASSQDGANEQFF.

The V gene is TRBV5-6, the J gene TRBJ2-5; the D gene is possibly TRBD1 (8 bases). The J call is uncertain, as TRBJ2-7 better fits the DNA end. Germline V gene sequence: CDR1 SGHDT, CDR2 YYEEEE. The CDR3 has 15 amino acids. The CDR3 DNA reads as TGTGCCAGCAGCGGGAGGGGGACAGGCCCCTACGAGCAGTACTTC. Encoded protein: CASSGRGTGPYEQYF.

The J gene is TRBJ2-6, the V gene TRBV27, with 12 bases matching TRBD1. Trimming at V came to 3 bases and at J to 4 bases, leaving 7 bases not matched to a gene. Germline V lookup: CDR1 MNHEY, CDR2 SMNVEV (reference sequence). This CDR3 comprises 18 residues. The chain's CDR3 is CASSFLGTGGVGANVLTF. CDR3 nucleotide sequence: TGTGCCAGCAGTTTTCTTGGGACAGGGGGCGTCGGGGCCAACGTCCTGACTTTC.

By share, this clone ranks as medium-sized. This chain joins TRBV30 and TRBJ1-1; weak D call: TRBD1 (5 bases). With 3 bases removed from V and 5 bases from J, the gap between germline ends came to 10 bases. The CDR3 has 12 residues. The germline V gene has CDR1 GTSNPN and CDR2 SVGIG (reference sequence). The CDR3 coding sequence is TGTGCCTGGAGGCCCGGGGGGACTGAAGCTTTCTTT. Translating gives CAWRPGGTEAFF.

This clone is classed as medium-sized (0.01 to 0.1%). The V and J genes are TRBV6-5 and TRBJ2-7, with a possible D match to TRBD2 (5 bases). From germline, CDR1 is MNHEY and CDR2 SVGAGI. V lost 2 bases and J 2 bases, leaving 7 bases between the germline ends. The CDR3 runs 13 residues. Written as DNA, the CDR3 is TGTGCCAGCAGTTACGGGAGAGCCTACGAGCAGTACTTC. Residues: CASSYGRAYEQYF.

This clone is medium-sized within its sample. This chain joins TRBV30 and TRBJ1-3; D not resolved. CDR1 and CDR2 (germline): GTSNPN, SVGIG (reference sequence). Trimming cost V 0 bases and J 4 bases, with 10 bases left between them. The CDR3 extends over 14 amino acids. CDR3 residues: CAWSVGGSGNTIYF. The CDR3 DNA reads TGTGCCTGGAGTGTGGGAGGGAGCGGAAACACCATATATTTT. The complete variable domain, with remaining parts taken from reference TRBV30 and TRBJ1-3, reads SQTIHQWPATLVQPVGSPLSLECTVEGTSNPNLYWYRQAAGRGLQLLFYSVGIGQISSEVPQNLSASRPQDRQFILSSKKLLLSDSGFYLCAWSVGGSGNTIYFGEGSWLTVV.

This clone was picked up a small number of times. The chain has TRBV9 and TRBJ2-1; 8 bases align to TRBD2. The CDR3 is 16 residues long. Germline V gene data show CDR1 as SGDLS and CDR2 as YYNGEE. Trimming removed 3 bases from V and 8 bases from J; junction bases left unmatched: 13. CDR3 residues: CASSGGSGVIGHEQFF. CDR3 DNA sequence: TGTGCCAGCAGCGGGGGTAGCGGGGTTATCGGGCATGAGCAGTTCTTC. The full variable domain, in which reference TRBV9 and TRBJ2-1 provide the parts outside the CDR3, is DSGVTQTPKHLITATGQRVTLRCSPRSGDLSVYWYQQSLDQGLQFLIQYYNGEERAKGNILERFSAQQFPDLHSELNLSSLELGDSALYFCASSGGSGVIGHEQFFGPGTRLTVL.

Relative to its sample, this clone is medium-sized. The rearrangement joins TRBV13 to TRBJ2-1; 12 bases match TRBD2. Germline-derived CDR1 and CDR2 are PRHDT and FYEKMQ (reference sequence). This CDR3 is built from 16 residues. Trimming cost V 5 bases and J 5 bases; bases outside gene matches: 7. The CDR3 DNA is TGTGCCAGCAGCCCCCACGGACTAGCGGGGAACAATGAGCAGTTCTTC. Protein sequence: CASSPHGLAGNNEQFF.

By proportion, this clone is medium-sized. J is TRBJ2-3 and V is TRBV29-1; D remains unclear. CDR3 length: 15 residues. Between the trimmed V and J ends, which lost 0 bases and 0 bases, there was a span of 10 bases. The germline gives CDR1 SQVTM, CDR2 ANQGSEA. This chain's CDR3 is CSVEDLGRSTDTQYF. The CDR3 DNA reads as TGCAGCGTTGAAGATTTAGGTAGGAGCACAGATACGCAGTATTTT.

Only one count was recorded for this clone. CDR3 coding DNA: TGTGCCAGCAGTGGCGGGAGCTACGAGCAGTACTTC. Its translation is CASSGGSYEQYF. The V call is TRBV9, the J call TRBJ2-5, with 7 bases that match TRBD2. The J call is in doubt because the DNA end fits TRBJ2-7 better. CDR3 size: 12 residues. Germline values: CDR1 SGDLS, CDR2 YYNGEE.

Only a few counts were recorded for this clone. The chain joins TRBV4-3 to TRBJ2-7, with D maybe TRBD2 (5 bases). The ends were cut back, 1 base at V and 1 base at J, with 11 bases in the middle. CDR3 length: 15 residues. Per germline, CDR1 LGHNA and CDR2 YSLEER. The CDR3: CASSQVSGSSYEQYF. DNA of the CDR3: TGCGCCAGCAGCCAAGTCTCGGGGAGTTCCTACGAGCAGTACTTC.

Here the CDR3 reads CSVVSGNEQFF. The CDR3 DNA follows: TGCAGCGTTGTGTCGGGGAATGAGCAGTTCTTC. The V gene is TRBV29-1, the J gene TRBJ2-1, with D perhaps matching TRBD2 (5 bases). Germline CDR1 SQVTM, CDR2 ANQGSEA. The V gene lost 4 bases and the J gene lost 7 bases, with 8 bases spanning the gap. This CDR3 contains 11 residues.

This clone is deemed medium-sized (0.01 to 0.1%). The rearrangement joins TRBV4-1 to TRBJ1-5, with TRBD1 matching 7 bases. From germline, CDR1 is MGHRA and CDR2 YSYEKL. With V trimmed by 4 bases and J by 0 bases, 3 bases remained unmatched. This CDR3 comprises 15 residues. Written as DNA, the CDR3 is TGCGCCAGCAGCCCGGGACAGAATAGCAATCAGCCCCAGCATTTT. Protein sequence: CASSPGQNSNQPQHF.

A single count supports this clone. Given a far larger clone just one base away, this is likely a sequencing read error. This chain connects TRBV29-1 to TRBJ2-7, with TRBD2 identical over 7 bases. Per the germline V gene, CDR1 is SQVTM and CDR2 is ANQGSEA. This CDR3 has 11 residues. Unmatched junction bases numbered 4, after V lost 7 bases and J lost 4 bases. The CDR3 coding sequence is TGCAGCGGTGGGGGGGGTTACGAGCAGTACTTC. Its translation: CSGGGGYEQYF.

This rearrangement joins TRBV7-2 to TRBJ1-5; no definite D call. Germline V gene lookup returns CDR1 SGHTA and CDR2 FQGNSA. V shed 1 base and J shed 7 bases, with 11 bases lying between them. There are 14 residues in the CDR3. The CDR3 spells CASSLEAERQPQHF. CDR3 in DNA: TGTGCCAGCAGCTTAGAAGCGGAGAGGCAGCCCCAGCATTTT.

This clone is medium-sized by share. This sequence joins TRBV5-5 and TRBJ2-7, with TRBD1 matching 7 bases. Germline-derived CDR1 and CDR2 are SGHKS and YYEKEE (reference sequence). There are 15 residues in the CDR3. Trimming took 1 base from V and 0 from J; bases not matched to a gene: 4. The CDR3, as DNA: TGTGCCAGCAGCTTGTCAGGGGGTGACTCCTACGAGCAGTACTTC. It encodes CASSLSGGDSYEQYF.

In this sample, this clone is medium-sized. The chain uses TRBV4-1 and TRBJ2-7, with TRBD1 as a possible D gene (6 bases). Trimming took 5 bases from V and 6 from J, leaving 14 bases between them. The CDR3 totals 13 residues. Germline loops: CDR1 MGHRA, CDR2 YSYEKL. The CDR3 spells CASSFRQGSEQYF. As DNA, the CDR3 is TGCGCCAGCAGCTTCAGGCAGGGGTCCGAGCAGTACTTC.

The chain employs TRBV4-1 and TRBJ2-7; D is ambiguous. Trimming cost V 0 bases and J 2 bases, with 11 bases left between them. The CDR3 runs to 15 residues. Germline loops: CDR1 MGHRA, CDR2 YSYEKL. CDR3: CASSQDVRRTYEQYF. CDR3 sequence (DNA): TGCGCCAGCAGCCAAGATGTTCGGCGGACCTACGAGCAGTACTTC.

Worth noting for this clone: The germline gene is not matched at one end of the junction; a read error may be the cause. The chain carries TRBV5-1 and TRBJ1-1; D not certain. The CDR3 runs 15 residues. CDR1 SGHRS and CDR2 YFSETQ come from the germline V gene. The CDR3 coding sequence is TGTGCCAGCAGCTTGGGTGGAGGGATGAACACTGAAGCTTTCTTT. Protein product: CASSLGGGMNTEAFF.

This clone was counted ten times or more. The chain combines TRBV9 with TRBJ1-4; D might be TRBD1 (6 bases). CDR1 is SGDLS, CDR2 YYNGEE, per germline. The CDR3 has 13 residues. The V and J ends lost 3 bases and 6 bases respectively, with 9 bases between them. In nucleotides, the CDR3 is TGTGCCAGCAGCGGGACAGCCGATGAAAAACTGTTTTTT. Translation: CASSGTADEKLFF.

Judged by abundance, this clone is medium-sized. The gene calls are TRBV7-2 and TRBJ2-7; D is perhaps TRBD1 (5 bases). CDR1 is SGHTA, CDR2 FQGNSA, per germline. The ends were cut back, 4 bases at V and 5 bases at J, with 15 bases in the middle. The CDR3 has 14 residues. CDR3 residues: CASSSFLVGDEQYF. CDR3 nucleotides: TGTGCCAGCAGCTCCTTTCTCGTAGGGGACGAGCAGTACTTC.

The chain combines TRBV7-6 with TRBJ2-5; 8 positions match TRBD1. CDR1 and CDR2 from the germline V gene are SGHVS and FNYEAQ. With V trimmed by 4 bases and J by 5 bases, 6 bases remained unmatched. The CDR3 spans 14 residues. In DNA, the CDR3 is TGTGCCAGCAGCTCCCGGACAGGGCTGGAGACCCAGTACTTC. This codes for CASSSRTGLETQYF.

This clone was observed a handful of times. The chain combines TRBV6-6 with TRBJ1-1, with TRBD1 as a possible D gene (6 bases). The CDR3 length is 14 residues. Germline lookup yields CDR1 MNHNY and CDR2 SVGAGI (reference sequence). Trimming took 6 bases from V and 7 from J, leaving 18 bases between them. The CDR3: CASSSYGTPNEAFF. DNA of the CDR3: TGTGCCAGCAGCTCCTACGGGACACCCAATGAAGCTTTCTTT.

By sample share, this clone is medium-sized (0.01 to 0.1%). The CDR3 loop is CASSPPGLGPNWQLFF. In nucleotides, the CDR3 is TGTGCCAGCAGCCCACCGGGACTAGGTCCAAACTGGCAGCTGTTTTTT. The V gene is TRBV7-6, the J gene TRBJ2-2; 8 bases are a match to TRBD2. Germline values: CDR1 SGHVS, CDR2 FNYEAQ. CDR3 length equals 16 residues. V was clipped by 5 bases and J by 12 bases; unmatched bases: 17.

In its sample, this clone was seen a few times. The rearrangement uses TRBV9 and TRBJ1-1; D not resolved. CDR1 and CDR2 from the germline V gene are SGDLS and YYNGEE. The germline V and J ends were trimmed by 0 bases and 3 bases, with 9 bases remaining between them. There are 14 residues in the CDR3. The CDR3 here is CASSVVGVDTEAFF. CDR3 sequence (DNA): TGTGCCAGCAGCGTAGTTGGGGTGGACACTGAAGCTTTCTTT.